This T cell receptor beta chain stems from a study of T cells in Graves' hyperthyroidism and ophthalmopathy (dated by TCRdb to about 2019). In the study overall: A discovery cohort of about 100 patients, approximately 44 with Graves' ophthalmopathy and 57 with stable Graves' hyperthyroidism, was used to find distinguishing TCR V-J signatures. An independent validation cohort of around 19 hyperthyroidism patients and about 16 patients who later progressed to ophthalmopathy tested prospective prediction of ophthalmopathy. The roughly 100 discovery patients were divided at random into training and test sets in a 7:3 ratio. The study also compared thyroid tissue and blood T-cell repertoires from five or six Graves' hyperthyroidism patients. After blood sampling, hyperthyroidism patients were treated with methimazole at a starting dose of 30 mg daily, and ophthalmopathy patients were treated with high-dose intravenous methylprednisolone. TCR Vbeta CDR3 sequencing of approximately 140 peripheral blood samples (approximately 44 ophthalmopathy, 75 to 80 hyperthyroidism and some 17 progressor patients) is reported in the paper. Broader findings and caveats from the paper: Blood samples also contained most of the expanded thyroid clonotypes (frequency above 0.001), which suggests that blood repertoires may reflect thyroid immune responses. During validation, the model predicted progression to ophthalmopathy a median of around 6 months ahead of onset, with around 71% sensitivity and around 73% specificity. A model built on a 13 V-J signature distinguished ophthalmopathy from stable hyperthyroidism, reaching 85% to 90% sensitivity and about 81% specificity in cross-validation and 80%/75% in testing. No statistical method was used to set the sample size in advance, and investigators knew the group allocation.

The TCR beta CDR3 regions were amplified from RNA transcripts. For the first round of RT-PCR on the TCR CDR3, the HTBI primer set was used together with the Qiagen OneStep RT-PCR kit. Libraries were constructed in a second round of multiplex PCR, after which size selection and purification were performed. Sequencing of the libraries was done on an Illumina HiSeq2000 using paired-end 100 bp reads. The original pipeline was this. Raw data were processed with SOAPnuke, discarding reads with adapters, uncalled bases, mean Phred below 15, or no exact constant-primer or identifier match. COPE v1.2.5 was used to merge high-quality paired reads, and clonotypes were defined as unique nucleotide sequences. Clonotypes were aligned to IMGT TRBV, TRBD and TRBJ reference segments using MiTCR v1.1. The analysis was restricted to V-J combinations with a frequency above 0.0001, which together covered 98% to 99.2% of the repertoires. The TCS score was defined as F50 (clonal expansion) divided by E x V (chaos), with BLOSUM62-based TCRdist calculated between CDR3 peptides within each V-J. Welch's t-statistics and random forest reduced 514 V-J features to 13, which were used in a naive Bayes classifier (R e1071). TCRdb applied fastp at Q25 and MiXCR to the public reads, then kept only in-frame beta chains. Each CDR3 protein gets just one entry, which takes the most common genes and DNA from the rows behind it. What appears here as the V and J calls and clone size reflects TCRdb's work, not the paper's. The sample has hundreds of thousands of distinct CDR3 sequences on record, under 60% of them singletons. Of the sample, about 7.9% is held by the ten largest clones.

As regards this clonotype: This clone's antigen is unknown. There are no base qualities to consult, and no much larger clone falls within one base.

The CDR3 covers 15 residues, taking in both the cysteine and the phenylalanine. The kept DNA is CDR3 alone, 45 bases in frame from the first base. Via the germline V gene (reference sequence), CDR1 is LNHNV and CDR2 YYDKDF. Here V drops 6 bases and J drops 6 bases, and the junction holds 11 bases not matched to any gene. A patient counted as having stable Graves' hyperthyroidism if no progression to ophthalmopathy occurred over 18 months of follow-up. The hyperthyroidism patients were between 18 and 65 years old and newly diagnosed, with a disease duration of less than 2 months. Exclusion was applied to patients with uncontrolled infections, other autoimmune diseases, pregnancy or lactation. Clinical symptoms, serum thyroxine and TRAb, thyroid ultrasound, and orbital computed tomography formed the basis for the diagnoses. Total RNA was extracted with Trizol reagent, and quality was checked on an Agilent 2100 Bioanalyzer.

Sequenced material: peripheral blood or thyroid tissue (not recorded which). The receptor's source is a woman younger than 30 with Graves' hyperthyroidism. Donor details come from another sample of the same person, matched by shared clones. The chain is encoded by TRBV15 joined to TRBJ2-7; TRBD2 aligns with 10 central bases. The CDR3 loop reads CATSDFASGRGEQYF. The DNA sequence follows: TGTGCCACCAGTGATTTTGCTAGCGGGAGAGGCGAGCAGTACTTC.